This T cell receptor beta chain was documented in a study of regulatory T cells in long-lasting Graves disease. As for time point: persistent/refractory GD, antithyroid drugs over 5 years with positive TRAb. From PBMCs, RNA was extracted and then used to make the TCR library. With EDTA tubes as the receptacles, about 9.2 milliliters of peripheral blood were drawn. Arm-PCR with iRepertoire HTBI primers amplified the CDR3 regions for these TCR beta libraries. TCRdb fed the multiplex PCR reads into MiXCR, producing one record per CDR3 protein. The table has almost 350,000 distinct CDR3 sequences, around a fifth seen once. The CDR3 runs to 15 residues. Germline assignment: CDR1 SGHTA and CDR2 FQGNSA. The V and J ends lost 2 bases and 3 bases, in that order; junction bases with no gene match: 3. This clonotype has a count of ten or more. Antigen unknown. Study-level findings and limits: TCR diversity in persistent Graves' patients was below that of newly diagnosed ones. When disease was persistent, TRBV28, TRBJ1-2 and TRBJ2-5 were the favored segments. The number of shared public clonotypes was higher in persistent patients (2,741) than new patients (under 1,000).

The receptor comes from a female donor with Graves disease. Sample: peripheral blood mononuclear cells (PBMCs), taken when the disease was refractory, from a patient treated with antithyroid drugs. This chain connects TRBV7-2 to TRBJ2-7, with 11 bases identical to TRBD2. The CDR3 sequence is CASSLSGTSGYEQYF. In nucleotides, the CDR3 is TGTGCCAGCAGCTTATCCGGGACTAGCGGCTACGAGCAGTACTTC.